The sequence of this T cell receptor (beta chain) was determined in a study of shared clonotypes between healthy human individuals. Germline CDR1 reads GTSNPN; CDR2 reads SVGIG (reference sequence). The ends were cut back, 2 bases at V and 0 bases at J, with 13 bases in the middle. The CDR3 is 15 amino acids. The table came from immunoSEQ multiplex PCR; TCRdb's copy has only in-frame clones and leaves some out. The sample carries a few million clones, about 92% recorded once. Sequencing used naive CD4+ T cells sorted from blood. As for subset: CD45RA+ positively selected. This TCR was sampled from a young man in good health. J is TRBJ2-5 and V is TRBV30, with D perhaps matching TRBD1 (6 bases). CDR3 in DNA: TGTGCCTGGAGTCACAGGGCTCTATACCAAGAGACCCAGTACTTC. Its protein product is CAWSHRALYQETQYF.